This is a list of T cell receptor beta chains from one sample in a study of blood T cell repertoires in COVID-19. Profiled with immunoSEQ multiplex PCR; TCRdb holds only in-frame clones, not every one. The top ten clones hold 17% of a sample with about 120,000 clones, around 81% of them seen once. Source material: peripheral blood. Receptors were obtained from a man aged 30 to 39 with COVID-19, enrolled during active disease. CDR3s include the opening cysteine and the closing phenylalanine or tryptophan. D genes are given only for firm matches. Size is omitted from some rows. Given values are once, few, many or a class for expanded clones.

DNA: TGTGCCAGCAGCCAAGTGGGGACAGCGATTGAAAAACTGTTTTTT
CDR3: CASSQVGTAIEKLFF
J: TRBJ1-4
D: TRBD1
size: .
V: TRBV14

DNA: TGCGCCAGCAGCTTGGCCGGGACACTTTTCGATACGCAGTATTTT
CDR3: CASSLAGTLFDTQYF
J: TRBJ2-3
D: .
size: .
V: TRBV5-1

DNA: TGTGCCAGCGGACAGGGAATCACCGGGGAGCTGTTTTTT
CDR3: CASGQGITGELFF
J: TRBJ2-2
D: TRBD1
size: .
V: TRBV3-1/TRBV3-2

DNA: TGTGCCACCAGCAGAGAGGCAGAGAACACTGAAGCTTTCTTT
CDR3: CATSREAENTEAFF
J: TRBJ1-1
D: .
size: .
V: TRBV15

DNA: TGTGCCAGCAGCTTGGAGGGACAGGGTGGCTATGGCTACACCTTC
CDR3: CASSLEGQGGYGYTF
J: TRBJ1-2
D: TRBD1
size: .
V: TRBV5-4

DNA: TGTGCCAGTAGTTCAGGACAGGGGAACTATGGCTACACCTTC
CDR3: CASSSGQGNYGYTF
J: TRBJ1-2
D: TRBD1
size: .
V: TRBV19

DNA: TGTGCCAGCAGTTTACCCGGACTAGCGAGATTCTTC
CDR3: CASSLPGLARFF
J: TRBJ2-1
D: TRBD2
size: .
V: TRBV28

DNA: TGTGCCAGCAGCTTGGGGTCCAGGGGGCAAGATACGCAGTATTTT
CDR3: CASSLGSRGQDTQYF
J: TRBJ2-3
D: TRBD1
size: .
V: TRBV5-6

DNA: TGTGCCATCAATGAGGGGACAGGGCTTTATGGCTACACCTTC
CDR3: CAINEGTGLYGYTF
J: TRBJ1-2
D: TRBD1
size: .
V: TRBV10-3

DNA: TGTGCCAGCAGAACAGGGTCCAGGGGCGGGGAGCTGTTTTTT
CDR3: CASRTGSRGGELFF
J: TRBJ2-2
D: .
size: once
V: TRBV6-5

DNA: TGTGCCAGCGGGCCTCGACAGGTCCCCTCACCCCTCCACTTT
CDR3: CASGPRQVPSPLHF
J: TRBJ1-6
D: .
size: .
V: TRBV19

DNA: TGTGCCAGCAGTGACGGGGAGGTCGGGCACACTGAAGCTTTCTTT
CDR3: CASSDGEVGHTEAFF
J: TRBJ1-1
D: .
size: .
V: TRBV6-1

DNA: TGTGCCAGCAGTGACTCGGCAGGGAGCACAGATACGCAGTATTTT
CDR3: CASSDSAGSTDTQYF
J: TRBJ2-3
D: .
size: many
V: TRBV6-4

DNA: TGTGCCACCAGTGAGCCAGGGCGCAATCAGCCCCAGCATTTT
CDR3: CATSEPGRNQPQHF
J: TRBJ1-5
D: .
size: .
V: TRBV24-1

DNA: TGCGCCAGCAGCTTGGAGGAGTACGGAGAAGGCACAGATACGCAGTATTTT
CDR3: CASSLEEYGEGTDTQYF
J: TRBJ2-3
D: .
size: .
V: TRBV5-1

DNA: TGTGCCAGCACCTCAGCCGGGGGAGGCGGGCTACTCCAAGAGACCCAGTACTTC
CDR3: CASTSAGGGGLLQETQYF
J: TRBJ2-5
D: .
size: once
V: TRBV27

DNA: TGTGCCAGCAACAAACAGGGGGACACCGGGGAGCTGTTTTTT
CDR3: CASNKQGDTGELFF
J: TRBJ2-2
D: TRBD1
size: .
V: TRBV6-5

DNA: TGTGCCAGCAGCGGGGTAGCGGGGACCTCCAATGAGCAGTTCTTC
CDR3: CASSGVAGTSNEQFF
J: TRBJ2-1
D: TRBD2
size: .
V: TRBV7-3

DNA: TGTGCCAGCAGTCCAGGGGACCCTACCCCCGAGCAGTACTTC
CDR3: CASSPGDPTPEQYF
J: TRBJ2-7
D: .
size: .
V: TRBV28

DNA: TGCGCCAGCAGCCCGGGACAGGGAACTGCAACTAATGAAAAACTGTTTTTT
CDR3: CASSPGQGTATNEKLFF
J: TRBJ1-4
D: TRBD1
size: .
V: TRBV4-3

DNA: TGTGCCAGCAGCTTAAGCGGGACAGCAAATTCACCCCTCCACTTT
CDR3: CASSLSGTANSPLHF
J: TRBJ1-6
D: TRBD1
size: once
V: TRBV7-3

DNA: TGTGCCACCAGTGACGGACAGGGGGCGGGTGAAGCTTTCTTT
CDR3: CATSDGQGAGEAFF
J: TRBJ1-1
D: TRBD1
size: .
V: TRBV24-1

DNA: TGTGCCAGCAGCTTAGGCAGGGGCTTATATGGAAACACCATATATTTT
CDR3: CASSLGRGLYGNTIYF
J: TRBJ1-3
D: .
size: .
V: TRBV7-2

DNA: TGTGCCAGCAGTTTATCAGGACTCTTCCAAGAGACCCAGTACTTC
CDR3: CASSLSGLFQETQYF
J: TRBJ2-5
D: .
size: .
V: TRBV27

DNA: TGTGCCAGCAGCTTCGGGACTAGCGGGAGGTACGAGCAGTACTTC
CDR3: CASSFGTSGRYEQYF
J: TRBJ2-7
D: TRBD2
size: .
V: TRBV11-2

DNA: TGTGCCGGTACCCAGTACAGCTCCTACGAGCAGTACTTC
CDR3: CAGTQYSSYEQYF
J: TRBJ2-7
D: .
size: .
V: TRBV2

DNA: TGTGCCAGCACGGCGAGCGGTAATTCACCCCTCCACTTT
CDR3: CASTASGNSPLHF
J: TRBJ1-6
D: .
size: .
V: TRBV7-9

DNA: TGTGCCTGGAGTGTACGGGGGGTTCGGAATTCACCCCTCCACTTT
CDR3: CAWSVRGVRNSPLHF
J: TRBJ1-6
D: .
size: once
V: TRBV30

DNA: TGCAGTGGGGGGAGGGGGAACACTGAAGCTTTCTTT
CDR3: CSGGRGNTEAFF
J: TRBJ1-1
D: .
size: .
V: TRBV29-1

DNA: TGTGCCATCAGTGACACAGGGGGAGAGACCCAGTACTTC
CDR3: CAISDTGGETQYF
J: TRBJ2-5
D: TRBD1
size: .
V: TRBV10-3

DNA: TGCGCCAGTAGATCACCGGGACAGGGGTTCCATGAGCAGTTCTTC
CDR3: CASRSPGQGFHEQFF
J: TRBJ2-1
D: TRBD1
size: .
V: TRBV5-1

DNA: TGCGCCAGCAGCCAAGATAGAAGAAACACTGAAGCTTTCTTT
CDR3: CASSQDRRNTEAFF
J: TRBJ1-1
D: .
size: .
V: TRBV4-1

DNA: TGTGCCAGCAGTTATGCGACAGGCCGTAATGAAAAACTGTTTTTT
CDR3: CASSYATGRNEKLFF
J: TRBJ1-4
D: .
size: once
V: TRBV6-8

DNA: TGTGCCAGCGCAAGAGCGGGAGGGCCCAACAATGAGCAGTTCTTC
CDR3: CASARAGGPNNEQFF
J: TRBJ2-1
D: TRBD2
size: few
V: TRBV3-1/TRBV3-2

DNA: TGTGCTAGTGGCTCCGGGACAGGGAAAAACATTCAGTACTTC
CDR3: CASGSGTGKNIQYF
J: TRBJ2-4
D: TRBD1
size: .
V: TRBV12-5

DNA: TGTGCCAGCAGACCCGGGACTACCGTGTCCTACAATGAGCAGTTCTTC
CDR3: CASRPGTTVSYNEQFF
J: TRBJ2-1
D: TRBD2
size: .
V: TRBV3-1/TRBV3-2

DNA: TGTGCCAGCAGTTTCGGGGCGGGAGGACAGTACGAGCAGTACTTC
CDR3: CASSFGAGGQYEQYF
J: TRBJ2-7
D: TRBD2
size: .
V: TRBV28

DNA: TGTGCCACGGCCCCCGGTGGGAGGGCGAGCGAAAAACTGTTTTTT
CDR3: CATAPGGRASEKLFF
J: TRBJ1-4
D: .
size: few
V: TRBV19

DNA: TGTGCCAGCAGCCTGCAGGGTTACAATGAGCAGTTCTTC
CDR3: CASSLQGYNEQFF
J: TRBJ2-1
D: .
size: once
V: TRBV3-1/TRBV3-2

DNA: TGCGCCAGCAGCCAAGATGGGGGGGGTTATGGCTACACCTTC
CDR3: CASSQDGGGYGYTF
J: TRBJ1-2
D: .
size: once
V: TRBV4-1

DNA: TGTGCCAGCAGCTTGGGACTAGCGTTTTTAGATACGCAGTATTTT
CDR3: CASSLGLAFLDTQYF
J: TRBJ2-3
D: TRBD2
size: .
V: TRBV11-2

DNA: TGTGCCAGCAGTTATGCCCCAGGGGGTGACTATGGCTACACCTTC
CDR3: CASSYAPGGDYGYTF
J: TRBJ1-2
D: TRBD1
size: .
V: TRBV6-5

DNA: TGCGCCAGCAGCTCTGAACAGGGGACCTACGAGCAGTACTTC
CDR3: CASSSEQGTYEQYF
J: TRBJ2-7
D: TRBD1
size: few
V: TRBV4-1

DNA: TGCAGTGCTAGTAGGGCAGGGAGGAGAAACACCGGGGAGCTGTTTTTT
CDR3: CSASRAGRRNTGELFF
J: TRBJ2-2
D: .
size: .
V: TRBV20-1

DNA: TGTGCCAGTAGTATGGACAGCTTCTACAATGAGCAGTTCTTC
CDR3: CASSMDSFYNEQFF
J: TRBJ2-1
D: .
size: .
V: TRBV19

DNA: TGTGCCAGCAGCCGGGGGGATGAAGCTTTCTTT
CDR3: CASSRGDEAFF
J: TRBJ1-1
D: .
size: once
V: TRBV6-2/TRBV6-3

DNA: TGTGCCAGCAGTTTATCTAGCGGGTACACCGGGGAGCTGTTTTTT
CDR3: CASSLSSGYTGELFF
J: TRBJ2-2
D: TRBD2
size: once
V: TRBV28

DNA: TGTGCCAGCTCACCAGATGGCAGGAACACTGAAGCTTTCTTT
CDR3: CASSPDGRNTEAFF
J: TRBJ1-1
D: .
size: few
V: TRBV18

DNA: TGTGCCAGCAGCGTAGGTGGAGGGGTTTGGGAAAAACTGTTTTTT
CDR3: CASSVGGGVWEKLFF
J: TRBJ1-4
D: .
size: .
V: TRBV9

DNA: TGCGCCAGCAGCCTAACAGGGGATAATGAGCAGTTCTTC
CDR3: CASSLTGDNEQFF
J: TRBJ2-1
D: TRBD1
size: .
V: TRBV5-1

DNA: TGTGCCAGCAGTTTAAGGGGCAGGGGGACTGTCGAGCACACTGAAGCTTTCTTT
CDR3: CASSLRGRGTVEHTEAFF
J: TRBJ1-1
D: TRBD1
size: .
V: TRBV27

DNA: TGTGCCAGCTCACCAACTGCAACTAATGAAAAACTGTTTTTT
CDR3: CASSPTATNEKLFF
J: TRBJ1-4
D: .
size: .
V: TRBV18